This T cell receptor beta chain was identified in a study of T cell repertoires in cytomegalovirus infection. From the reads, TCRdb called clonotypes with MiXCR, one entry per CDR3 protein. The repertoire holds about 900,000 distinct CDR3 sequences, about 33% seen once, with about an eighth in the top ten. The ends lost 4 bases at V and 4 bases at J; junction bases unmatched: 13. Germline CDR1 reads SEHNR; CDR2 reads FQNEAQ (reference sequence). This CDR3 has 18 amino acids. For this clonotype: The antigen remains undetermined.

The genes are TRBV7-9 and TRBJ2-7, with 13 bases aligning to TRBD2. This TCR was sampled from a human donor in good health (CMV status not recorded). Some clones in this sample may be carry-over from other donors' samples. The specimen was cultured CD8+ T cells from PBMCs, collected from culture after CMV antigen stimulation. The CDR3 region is CASSSTKGTSGEYYEQYF. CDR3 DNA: TGTGCCAGCAGCTCAACGAAGGGGACTAGCGGGGAATATTACGAGCAGTACTTC.